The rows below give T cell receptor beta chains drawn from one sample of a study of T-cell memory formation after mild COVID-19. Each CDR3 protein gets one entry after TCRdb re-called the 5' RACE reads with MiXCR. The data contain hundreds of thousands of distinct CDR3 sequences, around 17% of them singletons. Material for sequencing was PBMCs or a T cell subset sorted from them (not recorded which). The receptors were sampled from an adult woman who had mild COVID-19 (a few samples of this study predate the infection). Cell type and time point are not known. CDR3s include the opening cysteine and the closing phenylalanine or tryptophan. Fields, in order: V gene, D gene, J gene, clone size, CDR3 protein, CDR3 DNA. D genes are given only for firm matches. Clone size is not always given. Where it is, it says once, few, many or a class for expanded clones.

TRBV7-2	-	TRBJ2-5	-	CASSPSPGKTQYF	TGTGCCAGCAGCCCCTCTCCGGGGAAGACCCAGTACTTC
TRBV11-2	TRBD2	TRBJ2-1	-	CASSPLAGVGYNEQFF	TGTGCCAGCAGCCCCTTAGCGGGAGTCGGATACAATGAGCAGTTCTTC
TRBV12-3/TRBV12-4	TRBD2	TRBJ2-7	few	CASSSLTSSYYEQYF	TGTGCCAGCAGTTCCCTGACTAGCAGTTACTACGAGCAGTACTTC
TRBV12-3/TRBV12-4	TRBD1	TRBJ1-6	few	CASSYRGTYNSPLHF	TGTGCCAGCAGTTACAGGGGAACGTATAATTCACCCCTCCACTTT
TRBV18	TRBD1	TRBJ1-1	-	CASSPRDRSMNTEAFF	TGTGCCAGCTCACCTAGGGACAGGTCGATGAACACTGAAGCTTTCTTT
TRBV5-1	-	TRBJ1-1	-	CASSLYAPENTEAFF	TGCGCCAGCAGCTTGTACGCCCCAGAGAACACTGAAGCTTTCTTT
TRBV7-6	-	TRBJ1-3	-	CASSRQDLPGAGNTIYF	TGTGCCAGCAGCCGACAGGATCTGCCAGGGGCTGGAAACACCATATATTTT
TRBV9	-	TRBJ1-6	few	CASSPRTAYNSPLHF	TGTGCCAGCAGCCCTCGGACAGCCTATAATTCACCCCTCCACTTT
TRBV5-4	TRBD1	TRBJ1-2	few	CASSSSGTGNYGYTF	TGTGCCAGCAGCTCTTCCGGGACAGGGAACTATGGCTACACCTTC
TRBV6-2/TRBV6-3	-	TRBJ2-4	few	CASSVELTGLAKNIQYF	TGTGCCAGCAGCGTCGAGCTGACAGGCCTAGCCAAAAACATTCAGTACTTC
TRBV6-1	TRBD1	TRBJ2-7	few	CASSEWGQGSNEQYF	TGTGCCAGCAGTGAGTGGGGACAGGGATCGAACGAGCAGTACTTC
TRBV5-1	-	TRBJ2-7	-	CASSPSVDSYEQYF	TGCGCCAGCAGCCCATCTGTGGATTCCTACGAGCAGTACTTC
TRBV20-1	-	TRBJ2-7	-	CSAKRSGPRSYEQYF	TGCAGTGCTAAGAGGTCCGGGCCCCGTTCCTACGAGCAGTACTTC
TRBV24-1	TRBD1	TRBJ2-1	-	CATSDWNRDRGVDEQFF	TGTGCCACCAGTGATTGGAACCGGGACAGGGGAGTGGATGAGCAGTTCTTC
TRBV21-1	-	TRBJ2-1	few	CASSKAHSAGYDEQFF	TGTGCCAGCAGCAAAGCGCATTCAGCGGGATACGATGAGCAGTTCTTC
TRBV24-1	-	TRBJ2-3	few	CATSDFGRTDTQYF	TGTGCCACCAGTGATTTCGGCCGCACAGATACGCAGTATTTT
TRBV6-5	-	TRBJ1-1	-	CASSYSATGPTEAFF	TGTGCCAGCAGTTACTCCGCAACTGGCCCCACTGAAGCTTTCTTT
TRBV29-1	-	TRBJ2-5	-	CSVWDAGAQNF	TGCAGCGTTTGGGACGCCGGGGCCCAGAACTTC
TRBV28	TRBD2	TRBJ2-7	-	CASSPLAGRYEQYF	TGTGCCAGCAGTCCTCTAGCGGGACGGTACGAGCAGTACTTC
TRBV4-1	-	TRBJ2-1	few	CASSLTLDNSYNEQFF	TGCGCCAGCAGCCTCACCCTCGACAACTCCTACAATGAGCAGTTCTTC